This T cell receptor beta chain comes out of a study of glioma-infiltrating T cells. At least ten counts were recorded for this clonotype. The target antigen is unknown. The iRepertoire nested amplicon-rescue multiplex PCR amplified TCR alpha and beta CDR3s from RNA. TCRdb recomputed calls from the multiplex PCR reads with MiXCR, one row per CDR3 protein. The data contain more than 100,000 distinct CDR3 sequences, less than 30% of them singletons. V dropped 5 bases and J dropped 2 bases, with 16 bases sitting between them. This CDR3 has 15 residues. Germline lookup yields CDR1 MNHNS and CDR2 SASEGT. Study-wide points: Tissue-blood divergence was below expectation in non-neoplastic patients, above in gliomas. Very few CDR3 sequences were shared between tissue and blood.

The J gene is TRBJ2-7, the V gene TRBV6-1; possibly TRBD1 or TRBD2 for D (5 bases each). The receptor comes from a human donor with low-grade glioma or glioblastoma, undergoing nonglioma brain surgery, or in good health (not recorded which). Input material: glioma tissue, nonneoplastic brain tissue, or PBMCs (not recorded which). The CDR3 nucleotides read TGTGCCAGCAGTTTGGGACCAAGAAAGGCCTACGAGCAGTACTTC. It is translated as CASSLGPRKAYEQYF.